These 32 T cell receptor beta chains came from one sample sequenced in a study of T cell repertoires in cytomegalovirus infection. TCRdb reprocessed the reads via MiXCR and lists one record per CDR3 protein. The table records approximately 250,000 distinct CDR3 sequences, 6.5% of them present only once. Input material: PBMCs. These receptors were taken from a human donor in good health (CMV status not recorded). Some clones in this sample may be carry-over from other donors' samples.

Here the CDR3 DNA reads TGTGCCAGCAGTATCGAGGGTGACCCATTCGCAAGTGAAGAGACCCAGTACTTC. It yields the protein CASSIEGDPFASEETQYF. This chain uses TRBV28 with TRBJ2-5; TRBD2 might be the D (5 bases). V shed 5 bases and J shed 3 bases, with 25 bases lying between them. CDR1 MDHEN and CDR2 SYDVKM come from the germline V gene. The CDR3 is 18 amino acids.

This chain joins TRBV19 and TRBJ1-1; perhaps TRBD1 as D (6 bases). V dropped 2 bases and J dropped 3 bases, with 7 bases sitting between them. The germline V gene encodes CDR1 LNHDA and CDR2 SQIVND (reference sequence). There are 13 residues in the CDR3. As DNA, the CDR3 is TGTGCCAGTAGTATAAACAGGGACACTGAAGCTTTCTTT. Amino acid sequence: CASSINRDTEAFF.

The sample holds a few counts of this clonotype. This chain connects TRBV20-1 to TRBJ2-7, with D possibly called TRBD1 or TRBD2 (5 bases each). Germline V gene sequence: CDR1 DFQATT, CDR2 SNEGSKA (reference sequence). The CDR3 sequence is 15 residues long. The V gene lost 0 bases and the J gene lost 6 bases, with 18 bases spanning the gap. Here the CDR3 reads CSARDVTRGVSEQYF. For the CDR3, the DNA is TGCAGTGCTAGAGATGTCACTAGGGGAGTAAGCGAGCAGTACTTC.

This clonotype was seen at least ten times. V is TRBV6-2 or TRBV6-3 and J is TRBJ1-5; no reliable D call. CDR1 MNHEY and CDR2 SVGEGT come from the germline V gene. The CDR3 is 14 residues long. Trimming left V 5 bases short and J 0 bases short, with 8 bases between. The CDR3 sequence is CASSGSYSNQPQHF. The CDR3 DNA is TGTGCCAGCAGTGGATCCTATAGCAATCAGCCCCAGCATTTT.

There are many counts of this clonotype. This chain connects TRBV7-2 to TRBJ2-3, with 7 positions matching TRBD2. The junction had 7 bases not matched to a gene; V was cut back by 3 bases and J by 1 base. Germline lookup yields CDR1 SGHTA and CDR2 FQGNSA. This CDR3 region has 16 residues. CDR3 residues: CASSLIPAGGTDTQYF. For the CDR3, the DNA is TGTGCCAGCAGCTTGATCCCCGCGGGGGGCACAGATACGCAGTATTTT.

This clonotype was detected many times. The rearrangement joins TRBV25-1 to TRBJ2-3; possibly TRBD2 for D (6 bases). This CDR3 has 16 residues. The V gene lost 3 bases and the J gene lost 3 bases, with 16 bases spanning the gap. Germline CDR1 is MGHDK and CDR2 is SYGVNS. The CDR3 nucleotides read TGTGCCAGCAGTGACATTAGCGGTAGTGGAACAGATACGCAGTATTTT. This codes for CASSDISGSGTDTQYF.

The sample holds a few counts of this clonotype. The V call is TRBV30, the J call TRBJ2-3; 13 nucleotides line up with TRBD2. V trimming: 0 bases; J trimming: 1 base; junction bases outside the gene matches: 4. Germline V gene sequence: CDR1 GTSNPN, CDR2 SVGIG (reference sequence). This CDR3 has 17 residues. The CDR3: CAWSVLAGGRGTDTQYF. As DNA, the CDR3 is TGTGCCTGGAGTGTACTAGCGGGGGGGCGAGGCACAGATACGCAGTATTTT.

This clonotype was picked up many times. The chain couples TRBV13 to TRBJ2-1; 11 bases align to TRBD2. The length of the CDR3 is 15 residues. Germline V gives CDR1 PRHDT, CDR2 FYEKMQ (reference sequence). Trimming took 5 bases from V and 3 from J; bases not matched to a gene: 3. DNA of the CDR3: TGTGCCAGCAGCGTGACTAGCGGGGACTACAATGAGCAGTTCTTC. This sequence encodes CASSVTSGDYNEQFF.

In its sample, this clonotype was seen many times. The chain employs TRBV6-1 and TRBJ2-3, with 8 bases lining up with TRBD2. This CDR3 contains 15 residues. CDR1 and CDR2 from the germline V gene are MNHNS and SASEGT. Trimming cost V 5 bases and J 3 bases; bases outside gene matches: 7. The DNA for the CDR3 is TGTGCCAGCAGTCCACTAGCGGCAATGACAGATACGCAGTATTTT. It yields the protein CASSPLAAMTDTQYF.

The table lists this clonotype with many counts. The V and J genes are TRBV7-9 and TRBJ2-7; D is unclear. Germline V gene sequence: CDR1 SEHNR, CDR2 FQNEAQ (reference sequence). This CDR3 is built from 14 residues. V was clipped by 2 bases and J by 0 bases, with 8 bases between them. The CDR3 is CASSLSQASYEQYF. CDR3 DNA: TGTGCCAGCAGCTTAAGCCAGGCCTCCTACGAGCAGTACTTC.

This clonotype was detected many times. The chain combines TRBV28 with TRBJ2-6; TRBD1 might be the D (5 bases). Germline lookup yields CDR1 MDHEN and CDR2 SYDVKM. This CDR3 has 17 amino acids. V lost 5 bases and J lost 0, with 14 bases in between. The CDR3 reads CASSTPTASSGANVLTF. In DNA, the CDR3 is TGTGCCAGCAGTACGCCGACAGCATCCTCTGGGGCCAACGTCCTGACTTTC.

In its sample, this clonotype was seen a few times. V and J are TRBV7-8 and TRBJ1-4; tentatively, D is TRBD1 (5 bases). The CDR3 runs to 15 residues. Germline lookup yields CDR1 SGHVS and CDR2 FQNEAQ. V was shortened by 3 bases and J by 8 bases, with 16 bases between the two germline ends. The CDR3 is CASSFRAGRVEKLFF. For the CDR3, the DNA is TGTGCCAGCAGCTTTAGGGCAGGGCGAGTGGAAAAACTGTTTTTT. The full variable domain, in which reference TRBV7-8 and TRBJ1-4 provide the parts outside the CDR3, is GAGVSQSPRYKVAKRGQDVALRCDPISGHVSLFWYQQALGQGPEFLTYFQNEAQLDKSGLPSDRFFAERPEGSVSTLKIQRTQQEDSAVYLCASSFRAGRVEKLFFGSGTQLSVL.

This clonotype was seen many times. The gene calls are TRBV6-2 or TRBV6-3 and TRBJ2-6; D not resolved. The CDR3 contains 15 residues. Germline loops: CDR1 MNHEY, CDR2 SVGEGT. V was cut by 5 bases and J by 0 bases, with 8 bases left in between. CDR3 bases: TGTGCCAGCAGTAGAGAACCCTCTGGGGCCAACGTCCTGACTTTC. This gives the protein CASSREPSGANVLTF.

In this sample, this clonotype turned up many times. The chain carries TRBV6-2 or TRBV6-3 and TRBJ2-1; TRBD1 or TRBD2 may be the D gene (6 bases each). The CDR3 consists of 15 residues. Trimming shortened V by 7 bases and J by 1 base, and 14 bases separated the two germline ends. The germline gives CDR1 MNHEY, CDR2 SVGEGT. CDR3 region: CASKIQGLSYNEQFF. The DNA for the CDR3 is TGTGCCAGCAAGATACAGGGACTTTCCTACAATGAGCAGTTCTTC.

The table lists this clonotype with many counts. This CDR3 reads CASSLVGHPNTEAFF. CDR3 bases: TGTGCCAGCAGTTTAGTTGGACACCCGAACACTGAAGCTTTCTTT. This rearrangement joins TRBV28 to TRBJ1-1; TRBD1 might be the D (5 bases). This CDR3 spans 15 amino acids. Per germline, CDR1 MDHEN and CDR2 SYDVKM. With 2 bases removed from V and 1 base from J, the gap between germline ends came to 11 bases.

This clonotype was seen many times. J is TRBJ1-2 and V is TRBV19; D may be TRBD1 (5 bases). The CDR3 extends over 12 amino acids. V was shortened by 11 bases and J by 0 bases, with 10 bases between the two germline ends. The V gene's germline CDR1 is LNHDA and CDR2 SQIVND (reference sequence). CDR3 nucleotide sequence: TGTGCCGCCGGCAGGGCTAACTATGGCTACACCTTC. This sequence encodes CAAGRANYGYTF.

This clonotype was counted many times. This chain connects TRBV20-1 to TRBJ1-5; maybe TRBD1 (5 bases). V lost 5 bases, J lost 6 bases, and 14 bases lay in between. This CDR3 has 13 amino acids. From germline, CDR1 is DFQATT and CDR2 SNEGSKA (reference sequence). The CDR3 DNA follows: TGCAGTGCTGCTAGAGGAGGGGTTCAGCCCCAGCATTTT. Encoded protein: CSAARGGVQPQHF.

Remarks on this clonotype: One base away lies a much larger clone, so this may be a sequencing read error. This likely comes from a read error, as the CDR3 has no conserved phenylalanine or tryptophan at its end. The rearrangement links TRBV11-3 to TRBJ2-4; a possible D gene is TRBD2 (5 bases). Germline V gene sequence: CDR1 SGHNT, CDR2 YENEEA. Trimming took off 0 bases at V and 13 bases at J, with 13 bases between the two ends. The length of the CDR3 is 13 residues. The CDR3 DNA sequence: TGTGCCAGCAGCTTAGAAGCGGAGGCCCGCCAGTACTCC. Translation: CASSLEAEARQYS.

The sample holds many counts of this clonotype. This chain's CDR3 is CASSFEHGDTEQYF. The CDR3, as DNA: TGTGCCAGCAGCTTCGAACACGGGGACACCGAGCAGTACTTC. The chain uses TRBV7-9 and TRBJ2-7; D is perhaps TRBD1 (6 bases). Germline values: CDR1 SEHNR, CDR2 FQNEAQ (reference sequence). Between the trimmed V and J ends, which lost 3 bases and 6 bases, there was a span of 15 bases. The CDR3 sequence is 14 residues long.

This clonotype occurred many times. V is TRBV12-3 or TRBV12-4 and J is TRBJ1-1, with 8 positions matching TRBD1. The CDR3 contains 15 residues. The ends lost 2 bases at V and 5 bases at J; junction bases unmatched: 7. Written as DNA, the CDR3 is TGTGCCAGCAGTTTACCCTTGACAGGGGAGACTGAAGCTTTCTTT. Translating it yields CASSLPLTGETEAFF.

This clonotype was seen at least ten times. CDR3 protein: CASSSILGDEKLFF. The CDR3 DNA sequence: TGCGCCAGCAGCTCAATCCTAGGGGATGAAAAACTGTTTTTT. V gene TRBV5-1 combines with J gene TRBJ1-4; D perhaps matches TRBD1 (5 bases). This CDR3 is built from 14 residues. Between the trimmed V and J ends, which lost 3 bases and 6 bases, there was a span of 12 bases. In germline, CDR1 is SGHRS, CDR2 YFSETQ.

This clonotype was counted many times. This sequence may be a read error, since a much larger clone differs from it by one base. The V and J genes are TRBV5-6 and TRBJ2-7; D is ambiguous. V was trimmed by 0 bases and J by 0 bases, leaving 7 bases between them. This CDR3 contains 14 residues. Germline V gene lookup returns CDR1 SGHDT and CDR2 YYEEEE. CDR3 sequence reads: CASSLDSSSYEQYF. The CDR3 DNA follows: TGTGCCAGCAGCTTGGACAGTAGCTCCTACGAGCAGTACTTC.

Ten or more counts support this clonotype. The J gene is TRBJ1-1, the V gene TRBV7-3; D unclear. The CDR3 totals 15 residues. CDR1 and CDR2 from the germline V gene are SGHTA and FQGTGA. V was clipped by 1 base and J by 1 base, with 10 bases between them. The CDR3 DNA follows: TGTGCCAGCAGCTTAATTAGAACGGGGAACACTGAAGCTTTCTTT. The encoded protein is CASSLIRTGNTEAFF.

This sequence joins TRBV6-6 and TRBJ2-2, with 8 bases aligning to TRBD2. The J segment lost 2 bases and the V segment lost 11 bases, leaving 13 bases of the junction unmatched. CDR3 length: 16 amino acids. The germline CDR1 and CDR2 sequences are MNHNY and SVGAGI (reference sequence). DNA of the CDR3: TGTGCCGCTCTCCCCCGGGAGGGACCAAACACCGGGGAGCTGTTTTTT. It encodes CAALPREGPNTGELFF.

This clonotype was found a few times. The chain links TRBV5-1 to TRBJ1-2; TRBD1 aligns across 10 bases. Germline assignment: CDR1 SGHRS and CDR2 YFSETQ. Trimming took 3 bases from V and 7 from J; bases not matched to a gene: 15. The CDR3 is made up of 17 amino acids. CDR3 nucleotides: TGCGCCAGCAGCTATTACCCCCCGGGACAGGGGTACGCTGGCTACACCTTC. Its translation is CASSYYPPGQGYAGYTF.

With regard to this clonotype: This may stem from a read error, because a much larger clone lies one nucleotide away. The chain employs TRBV29-1 and TRBJ1-1; TRBD1 agrees at 8 bases. The CDR3 spans 13 residues. V was clipped by 8 bases and J by 1 base; unmatched bases: 6. Germline assignment: CDR1 SQVTM and CDR2 ANQGSEA. The CDR3 DNA is TGCAGCAGTCAGGGGGCTTCGAACACTGAAGCTTTCTTT. Residues: CSSQGASNTEAFF.

This clonotype was observed at least ten times. The chain joins TRBV4-1 to TRBJ1-5, with D perhaps TRBD1 (6 bases). This CDR3 is 16 amino acids long. The germline CDR1 and CDR2 sequences are MGHRA and YSYEKL. V dropped 1 base and J dropped 7 bases, with 17 bases sitting between them. CDR3 loop: CASSQGQATWGQPQHF. In DNA form, the CDR3 reads TGCGCCAGCAGCCAAGGACAGGCCACATGGGGCCAGCCCCAGCATTTT.

In its sample, this clonotype was seen many times. The V gene is TRBV7-9, the J gene TRBJ1-4; tentative D call: TRBD1 (6 bases). The V end lost 6 bases, the J end lost 5 bases, and 10 bases lay between the germline ends. Per the germline V gene, CDR1 is SEHNR and CDR2 is FQNEAQ (reference sequence). CDR3 size: 13 residues. This chain's CDR3 is CASRVDRNEKLFF. CDR3 sequence (DNA): TGTGCCAGCAGGGTGGACAGAAATGAAAAACTGTTTTTT.

The sample holds many counts of this clonotype. Here the CDR3 reads CSASAWGWQGGPNQPQHF. As DNA, the CDR3 is TGCAGTGCTAGCGCGTGGGGGTGGCAGGGAGGCCCCAATCAGCCCCAGCATTTT. This chain links TRBV20-1 with TRBJ1-5, with D possibly matching TRBD1 (5 bases). The germline CDR1 and CDR2 sequences are DFQATT and SNEGSKA (reference sequence). This CDR3 comprises 18 residues. V was clipped by 3 bases and J by 3 bases, with 24 bases between them.

Ten or more counts support this clonotype. One end of the junction is discordant with germline, which a read error may explain. This chain links TRBV12-5 with TRBJ1-2; 7 nucleotides align to TRBD1. The CDR3 length is 22 residues. Germline-derived CDR1 and CDR2 are LGHNT and FRNRAP. The CDR3 nucleotides read TGTGCTAGTGGTTTGGCAGTTAAGTGGGGACAGAATTTTTTCGAAGGCCGTCAATTGGATTACTTC. Its translation: CASGLAVKWGQNFFEGRQLDYF.

This clonotype was observed a handful of times. The V and J genes are TRBV2 and TRBJ2-5; D not resolved. V lost 4 bases and J lost 2, with 14 bases in between. Per the germline V gene, CDR1 is SNHLY and CDR2 is FYNNEI. The CDR3 runs 15 residues. DNA of the CDR3: TGTGCCAGCAGTGCCACGACGACAAGACAAGAGACCCAGTACTTC. This translates into CASSATTTRQETQYF. Drawing the rest from reference TRBV2 and TRBJ2-5, the complete variable domain is EPEVTQTPSHQVTQMGQEVILRCVPISNHLYFYWYRQILGQKVEFLVSFYNNEISEKSEIFDDQFSVERPDGSNFTLKIRSTKLEDSAMYFCASSATTTRQETQYFGPGTRLLVL.

This clonotype has just a few counts. This sequence joins TRBV27 and TRBJ2-3, with TRBD2 matching over 12 bases. This CDR3 spans 18 amino acids. The trim removed 1 base at V and 4 bases at J, leaving 9 bases unmatched. Germline V gene sequence: CDR1 MNHEY, CDR2 SMNVEV (reference sequence). The CDR3 coding sequence is TGTGCCAGCAGTTTATATTCTAGCGGGGGGGCTTTTTCAGATACGCAGTATTTT. Protein: CASSLYSSGGAFSDTQYF.